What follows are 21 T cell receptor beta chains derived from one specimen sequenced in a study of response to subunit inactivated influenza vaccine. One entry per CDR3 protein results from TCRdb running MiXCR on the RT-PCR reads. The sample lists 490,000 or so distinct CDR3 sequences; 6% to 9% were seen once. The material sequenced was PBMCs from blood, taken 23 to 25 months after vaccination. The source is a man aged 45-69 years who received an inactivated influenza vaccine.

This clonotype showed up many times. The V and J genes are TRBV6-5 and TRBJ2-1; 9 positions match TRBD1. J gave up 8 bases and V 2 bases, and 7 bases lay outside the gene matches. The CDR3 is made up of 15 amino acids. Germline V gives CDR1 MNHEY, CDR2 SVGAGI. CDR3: CASSYRDRVADEQFF. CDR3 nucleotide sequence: TGTGCCAGCAGTTACCGGGACAGGGTAGCGGATGAGCAGTTCTTC.

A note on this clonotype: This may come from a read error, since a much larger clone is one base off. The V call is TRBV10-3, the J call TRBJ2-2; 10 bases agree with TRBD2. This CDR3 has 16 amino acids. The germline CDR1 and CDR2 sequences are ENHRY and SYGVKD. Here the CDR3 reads CAISRTGLANAGELFF. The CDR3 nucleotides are TGTGCCATCAGCCGAACGGGACTAGCGAACGCCGGGGAGCTGTTTTTT.

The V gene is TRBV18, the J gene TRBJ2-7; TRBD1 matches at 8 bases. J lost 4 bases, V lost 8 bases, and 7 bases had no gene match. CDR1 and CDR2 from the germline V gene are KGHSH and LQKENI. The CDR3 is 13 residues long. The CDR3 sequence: CASGGQGGYEQYF. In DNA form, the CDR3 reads TGTGCCAGCGGAGGACAGGGTGGGTACGAGCAGTACTTC. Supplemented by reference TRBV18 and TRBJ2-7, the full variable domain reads NAGVMQNPRHLVRRRGQEARLRCSPMKGHSHVYWYRQLPEEGLKFMVYLQKENIIDESGMPKERFSAEFPKEGPSILRIQQVVRGDSAAYFCASGGQGGYEQYFGPGTRLTVT.

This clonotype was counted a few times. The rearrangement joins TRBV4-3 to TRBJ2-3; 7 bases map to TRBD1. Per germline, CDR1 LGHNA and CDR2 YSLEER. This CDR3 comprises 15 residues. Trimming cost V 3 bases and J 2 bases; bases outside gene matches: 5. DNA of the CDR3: TGCGCCAGCAGCCACGGACAGGCCGTCACAGATACGCAGTATTTT. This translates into CASSHGQAVTDTQYF.

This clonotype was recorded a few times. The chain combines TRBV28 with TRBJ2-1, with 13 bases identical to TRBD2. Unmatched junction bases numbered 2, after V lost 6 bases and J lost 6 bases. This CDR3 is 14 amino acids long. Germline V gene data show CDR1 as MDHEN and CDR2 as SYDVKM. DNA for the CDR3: TGTGCCAGCAGACTAGCGGGAGGGGGCAATGAGCAGTTCTTC. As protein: CASRLAGGGNEQFF.

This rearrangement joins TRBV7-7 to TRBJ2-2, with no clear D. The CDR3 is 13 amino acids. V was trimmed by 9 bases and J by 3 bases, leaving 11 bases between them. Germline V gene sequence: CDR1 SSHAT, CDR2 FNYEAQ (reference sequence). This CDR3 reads CASTPGYTGELFF. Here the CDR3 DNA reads TGTGCCAGTACCCCAGGTTACACCGGGGAGCTGTTTTTT.

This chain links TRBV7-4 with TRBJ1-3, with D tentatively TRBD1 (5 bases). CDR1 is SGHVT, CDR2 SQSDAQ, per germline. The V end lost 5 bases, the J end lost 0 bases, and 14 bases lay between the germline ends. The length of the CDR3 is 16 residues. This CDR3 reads CASSIKGQASGNTIYF. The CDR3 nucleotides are TGTGCCAGCAGCATCAAGGGGCAGGCCTCTGGAAACACCATATATTTT. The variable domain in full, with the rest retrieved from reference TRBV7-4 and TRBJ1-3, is GAGVSQSPRYKVAKRGRDVALRCDSISGHVTLYWYRQTLGQGSEVLTYSQSDAQRDKSGRPSGRFSAERPERSVSTLKIQRTEQGDSAVYLCASSIKGQASGNTIYFGEGSWLTVV.

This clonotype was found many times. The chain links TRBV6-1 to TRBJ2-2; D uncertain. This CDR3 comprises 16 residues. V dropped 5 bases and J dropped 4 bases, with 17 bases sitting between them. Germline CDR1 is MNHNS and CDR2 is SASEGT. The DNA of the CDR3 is TGTGCCAGCAGTAGAACCGGTCAAGGCACCACCGGGGAGCTGTTTTTT. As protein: CASSRTGQGTTGELFF.

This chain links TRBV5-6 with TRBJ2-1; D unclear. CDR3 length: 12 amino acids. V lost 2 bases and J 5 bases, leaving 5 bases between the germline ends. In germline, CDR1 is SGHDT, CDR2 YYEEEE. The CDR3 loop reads CASSLMNNEQFF. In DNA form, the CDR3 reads TGTGCCAGCAGCTTAATGAACAATGAGCAGTTCTTC. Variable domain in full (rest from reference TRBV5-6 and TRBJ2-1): DAGVTQSPTHLIKTRGQQVTLRCSPKSGHDTVSWYQQALGQGPQFIFQYYEEEERQRGNFPDRFSGHQFPNYSSELNVNALLLGDSALYLCASSLMNNEQFFGPGTRLTVL.

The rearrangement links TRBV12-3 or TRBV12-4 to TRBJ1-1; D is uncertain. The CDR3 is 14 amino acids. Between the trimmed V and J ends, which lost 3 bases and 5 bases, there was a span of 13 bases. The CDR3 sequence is CASSFGAGRTEAFF. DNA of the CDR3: TGTGCCAGCAGTTTCGGAGCGGGAAGGACTGAAGCTTTCTTT.

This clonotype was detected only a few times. The CDR3 bases are TGCGCCAGCAGTGCAACAGGGTATCAGCCCCAGCATTTT. It translates to CASSATGYQPQHF. The rearrangement uses TRBV10-1 and TRBJ1-5, with TRBD1 as a possible D gene (6 bases). With 4 bases removed from V and 5 bases from J, the gap between germline ends came to 9 bases. CDR1 and CDR2 (germline): WNHNN, SYGVQD (reference sequence). The CDR3 runs to 13 residues.

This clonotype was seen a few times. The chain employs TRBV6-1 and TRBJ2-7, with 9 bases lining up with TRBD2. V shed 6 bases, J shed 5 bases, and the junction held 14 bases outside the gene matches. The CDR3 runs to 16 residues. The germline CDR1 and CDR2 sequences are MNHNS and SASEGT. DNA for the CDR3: TGTGCCAGCAGGAGAATCTCCTTAGCGGGAGAAAACGAGCAGTACTTC. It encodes CASRRISLAGENEQYF.

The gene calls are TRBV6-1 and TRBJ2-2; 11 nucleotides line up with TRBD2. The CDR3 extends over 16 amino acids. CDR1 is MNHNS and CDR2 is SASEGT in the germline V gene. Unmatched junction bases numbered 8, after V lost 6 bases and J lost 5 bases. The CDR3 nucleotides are TGTGCCAGCAGCGCACTAGCGGGAGAGGGGACCGGGGAGCTGTTTTTT. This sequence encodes CASSALAGEGTGELFF.

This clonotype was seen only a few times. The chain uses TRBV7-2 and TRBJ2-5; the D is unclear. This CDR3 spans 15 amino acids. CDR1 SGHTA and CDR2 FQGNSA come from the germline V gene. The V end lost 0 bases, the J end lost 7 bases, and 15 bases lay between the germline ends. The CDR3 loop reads CASSLASSTTGTQYF. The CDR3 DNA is TGTGCCAGCAGCTTAGCCTCCTCAACGACGGGGACCCAGTACTTC.

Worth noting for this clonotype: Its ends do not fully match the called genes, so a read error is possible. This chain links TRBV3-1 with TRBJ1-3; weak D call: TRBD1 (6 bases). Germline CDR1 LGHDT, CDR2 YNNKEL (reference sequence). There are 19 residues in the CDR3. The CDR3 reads CACSRLANGQYLSGNTIYF. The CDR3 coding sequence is TGTGCCTGCAGCCGTTTAGCTAATGGACAGTATCTTTCTGGAAACACCATATATTTT.

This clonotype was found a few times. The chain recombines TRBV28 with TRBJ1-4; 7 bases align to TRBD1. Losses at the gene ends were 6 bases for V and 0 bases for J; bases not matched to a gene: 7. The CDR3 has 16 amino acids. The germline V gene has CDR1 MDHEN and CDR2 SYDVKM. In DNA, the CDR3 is TGTGCCAGCAGCCCGGGACAGTTCGCAACTAATGAAAAACTGTTTTTT. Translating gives CASSPGQFATNEKLFF.

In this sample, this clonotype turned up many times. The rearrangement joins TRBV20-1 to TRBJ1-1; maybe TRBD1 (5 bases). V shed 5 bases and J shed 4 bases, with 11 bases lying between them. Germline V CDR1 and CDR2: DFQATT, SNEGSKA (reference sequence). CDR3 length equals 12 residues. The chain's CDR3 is CSASHGGTEAFF. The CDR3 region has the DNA TGCAGTGCTTCCCATGGGGGCACTGAAGCTTTCTTT.

The CDR3 region is CASSEWPAPPNIQYF. The CDR3 nucleotides are TGTGCCAGCAGTGAGTGGCCAGCTCCACCAAACATTCAGTACTTC. J is TRBJ2-4 and V is TRBV6-1; D gene unclear. The CDR3 totals 15 residues. V was pared by 3 bases and J by 6 bases, with 15 bases between. The germline CDR1 and CDR2 sequences are MNHNS and SASEGT.

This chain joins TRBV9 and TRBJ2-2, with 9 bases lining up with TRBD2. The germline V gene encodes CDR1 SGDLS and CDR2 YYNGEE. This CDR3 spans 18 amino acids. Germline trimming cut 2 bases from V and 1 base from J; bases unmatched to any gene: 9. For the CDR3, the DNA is TGTGCCAGCAGCGTCCGTCGTGCGGGAGGGCGGAACACCGGGGAGCTGTTTTTT. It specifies CASSVRRAGGRNTGELFF.

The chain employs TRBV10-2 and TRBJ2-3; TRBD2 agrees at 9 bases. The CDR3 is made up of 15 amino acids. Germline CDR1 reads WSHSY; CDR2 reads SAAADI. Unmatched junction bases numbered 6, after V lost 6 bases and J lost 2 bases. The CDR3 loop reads CASRVTSGYTDTQYF. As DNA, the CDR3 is TGCGCCAGCAGGGTGACTAGCGGTTACACAGATACGCAGTATTTT.

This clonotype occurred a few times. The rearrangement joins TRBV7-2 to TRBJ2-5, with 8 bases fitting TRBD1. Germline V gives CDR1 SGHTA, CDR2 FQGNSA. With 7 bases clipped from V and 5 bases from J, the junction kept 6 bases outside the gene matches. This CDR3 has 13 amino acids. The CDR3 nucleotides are TGTGCCAGCACCCAGGGGGCAGGGGAGACCCAGTACTTC. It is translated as CASTQGAGETQYF. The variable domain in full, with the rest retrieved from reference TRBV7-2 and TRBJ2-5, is GAGVSQSPSNKVTEKGKDVELRCDPISGHTALYWYRQSLGQGLEFLIYFQGNSAPDKSGLPSDRFSAERTGGSVSTLTIQRTQQEDSAVYLCASTQGAGETQYFGPGTRLLVL.